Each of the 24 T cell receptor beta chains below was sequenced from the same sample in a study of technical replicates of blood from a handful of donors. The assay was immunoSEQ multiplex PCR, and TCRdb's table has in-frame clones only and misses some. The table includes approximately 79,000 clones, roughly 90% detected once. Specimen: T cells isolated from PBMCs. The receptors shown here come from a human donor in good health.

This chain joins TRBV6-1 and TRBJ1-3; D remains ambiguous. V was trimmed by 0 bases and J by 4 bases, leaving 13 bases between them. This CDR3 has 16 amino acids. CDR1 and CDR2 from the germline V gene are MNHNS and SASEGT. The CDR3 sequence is CASSEALDPAGNTIYF. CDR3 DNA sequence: TGTGCCAGCAGTGAAGCGCTTGACCCAGCGGGAAACACCATATATTTT.

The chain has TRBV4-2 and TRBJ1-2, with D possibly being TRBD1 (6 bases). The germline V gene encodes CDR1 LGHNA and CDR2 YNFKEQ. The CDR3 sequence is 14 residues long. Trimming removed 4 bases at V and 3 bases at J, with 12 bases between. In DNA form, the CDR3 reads TGTGCCAGCAGCCGGTCTTCAGGGGACTATGGCTACACCTTC. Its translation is CASSRSSGDYGYTF.

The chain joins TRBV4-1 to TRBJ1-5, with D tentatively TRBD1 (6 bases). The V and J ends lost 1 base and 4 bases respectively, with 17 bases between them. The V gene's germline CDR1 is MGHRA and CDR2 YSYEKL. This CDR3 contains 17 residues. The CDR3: CASSQASGTFDNQPQHF. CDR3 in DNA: TGCGCCAGCAGCCAAGCTTCCGGGACATTCGATAATCAGCCCCAGCATTTT.

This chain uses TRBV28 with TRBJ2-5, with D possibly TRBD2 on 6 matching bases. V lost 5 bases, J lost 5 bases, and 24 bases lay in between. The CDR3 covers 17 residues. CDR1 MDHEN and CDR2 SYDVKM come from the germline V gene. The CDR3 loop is CASSHVLAINWAETQYF. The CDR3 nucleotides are TGTGCCAGCAGTCATGTTCTAGCGATCAATTGGGCGGAGACCCAGTACTTC.

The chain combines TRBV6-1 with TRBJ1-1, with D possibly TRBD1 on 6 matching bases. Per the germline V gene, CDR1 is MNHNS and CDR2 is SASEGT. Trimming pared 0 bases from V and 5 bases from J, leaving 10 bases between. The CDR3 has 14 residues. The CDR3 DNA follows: TGTGCCAGCAGTGAAGCAGGGGGGGGGACTGAAGCTTTCTTT. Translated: CASSEAGGGTEAFF.

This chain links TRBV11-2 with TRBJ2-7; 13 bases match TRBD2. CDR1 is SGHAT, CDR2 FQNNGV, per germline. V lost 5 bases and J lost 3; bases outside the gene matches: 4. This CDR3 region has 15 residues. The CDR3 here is CASSQGLAGIYEQYF. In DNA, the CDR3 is TGTGCCAGCAGCCAGGGACTAGCGGGAATCTACGAGCAGTACTTC.

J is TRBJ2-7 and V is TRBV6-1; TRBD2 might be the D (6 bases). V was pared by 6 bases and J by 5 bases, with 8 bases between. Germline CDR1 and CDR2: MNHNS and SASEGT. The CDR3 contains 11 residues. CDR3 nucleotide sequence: TGTGCCAGCAGGGAGGGACACGAGCAGTACTTC. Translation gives CASREGHEQYF.

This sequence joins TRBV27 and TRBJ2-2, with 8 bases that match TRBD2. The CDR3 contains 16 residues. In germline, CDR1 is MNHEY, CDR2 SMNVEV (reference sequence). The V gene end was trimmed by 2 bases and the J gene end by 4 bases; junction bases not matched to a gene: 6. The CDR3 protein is CASSLKAGVVTGELFF. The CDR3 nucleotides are TGTGCCAGCAGTTTAAAAGCGGGAGTGGTCACCGGGGAGCTGTTTTTT.

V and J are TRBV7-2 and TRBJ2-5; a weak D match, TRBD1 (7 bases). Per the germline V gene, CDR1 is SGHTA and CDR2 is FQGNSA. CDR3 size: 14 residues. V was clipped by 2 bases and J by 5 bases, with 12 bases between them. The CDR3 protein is CASSLQGGRETQYF. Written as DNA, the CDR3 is TGTGCCAGCAGCTTACAGGGGGGAAGGGAGACCCAGTACTTC.

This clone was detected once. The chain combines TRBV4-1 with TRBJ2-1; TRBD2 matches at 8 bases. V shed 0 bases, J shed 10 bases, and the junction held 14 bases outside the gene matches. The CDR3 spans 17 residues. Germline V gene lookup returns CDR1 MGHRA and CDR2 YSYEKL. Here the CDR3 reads CASSQDLGAGGMWEQFF. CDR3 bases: TGCGCCAGCAGCCAAGATCTAGGGGCGGGAGGTATGTGGGAGCAGTTCTTC.

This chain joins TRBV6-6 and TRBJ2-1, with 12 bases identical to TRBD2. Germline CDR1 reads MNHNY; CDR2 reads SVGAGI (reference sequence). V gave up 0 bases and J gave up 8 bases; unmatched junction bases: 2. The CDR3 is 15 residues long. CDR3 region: CASSYSTSGSYEQFF. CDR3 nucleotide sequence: TGTGCCAGCAGTTACTCGACTAGCGGGAGCTATGAGCAGTTCTTC.

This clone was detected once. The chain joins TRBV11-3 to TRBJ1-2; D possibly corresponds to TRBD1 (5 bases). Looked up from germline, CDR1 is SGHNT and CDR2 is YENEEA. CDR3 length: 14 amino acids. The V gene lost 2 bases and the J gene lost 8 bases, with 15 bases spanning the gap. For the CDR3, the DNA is TGTGCCAGCAGCTTAAGTCCGGGGGTGCGGGGCTACACCTTC. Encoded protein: CASSLSPGVRGYTF.

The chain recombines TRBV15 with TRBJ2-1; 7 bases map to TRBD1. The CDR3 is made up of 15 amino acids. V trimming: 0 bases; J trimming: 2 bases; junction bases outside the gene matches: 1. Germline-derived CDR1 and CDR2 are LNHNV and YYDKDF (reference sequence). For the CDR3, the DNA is TGTGCCACCAGCAGAGAAGGGACAGCCTACAATGAGCAGTTCTTC. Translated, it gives CATSREGTAYNEQFF.

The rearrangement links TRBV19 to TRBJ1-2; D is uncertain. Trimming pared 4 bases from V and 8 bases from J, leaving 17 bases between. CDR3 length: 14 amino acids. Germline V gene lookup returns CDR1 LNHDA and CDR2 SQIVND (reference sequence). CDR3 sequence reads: CASSNTERTGGYTF. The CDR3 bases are TGTGCCAGTAGTAATACCGAGCGAACGGGAGGCTACACCTTC.

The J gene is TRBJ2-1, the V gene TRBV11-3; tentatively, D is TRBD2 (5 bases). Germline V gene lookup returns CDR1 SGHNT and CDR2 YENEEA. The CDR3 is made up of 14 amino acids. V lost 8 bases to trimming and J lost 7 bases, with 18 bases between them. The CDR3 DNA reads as TGTGCCAGCGACGGACTCGGCTTGAGAAATGAGCAGTTCTTC. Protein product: CASDGLGLRNEQFF.

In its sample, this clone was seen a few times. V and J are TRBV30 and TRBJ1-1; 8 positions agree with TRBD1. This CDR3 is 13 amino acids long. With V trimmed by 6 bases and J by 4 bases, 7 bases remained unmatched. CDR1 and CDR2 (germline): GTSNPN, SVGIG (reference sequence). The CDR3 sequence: CACGTGVGTEAFF. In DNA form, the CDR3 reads TGTGCCTGCGGGACAGGAGTGGGCACTGAAGCTTTCTTT.

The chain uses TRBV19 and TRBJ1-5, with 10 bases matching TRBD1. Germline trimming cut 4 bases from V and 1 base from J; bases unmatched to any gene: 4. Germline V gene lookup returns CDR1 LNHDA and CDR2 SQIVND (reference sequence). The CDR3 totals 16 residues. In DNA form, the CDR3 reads TGTGCCAGTAGTAAACCGGACAGGGGGAGCAATCAGCCCCAGCATTTT. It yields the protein CASSKPDRGSNQPQHF.

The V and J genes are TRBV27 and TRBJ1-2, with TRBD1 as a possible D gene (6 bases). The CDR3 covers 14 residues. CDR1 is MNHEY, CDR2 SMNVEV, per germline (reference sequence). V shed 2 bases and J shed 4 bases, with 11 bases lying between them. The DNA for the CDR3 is TGTGCCAGCAGTTTAAATTCAGGGGTCTATGGCTACACCTTC. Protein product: CASSLNSGVYGYTF.

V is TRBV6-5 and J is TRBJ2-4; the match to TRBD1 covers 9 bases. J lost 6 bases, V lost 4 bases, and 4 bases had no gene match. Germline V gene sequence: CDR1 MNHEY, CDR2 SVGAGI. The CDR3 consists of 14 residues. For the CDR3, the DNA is TGTGCCAGCAGTTCCGGGACAGGGCTAAACATTCAGTACTTC. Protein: CASSSGTGLNIQYF.

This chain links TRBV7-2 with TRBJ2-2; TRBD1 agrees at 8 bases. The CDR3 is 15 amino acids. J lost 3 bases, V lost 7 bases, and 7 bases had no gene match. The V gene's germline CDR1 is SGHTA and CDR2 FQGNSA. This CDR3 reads CASNQGQVHTGELFF. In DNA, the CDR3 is TGTGCCAGCAACCAGGGACAGGTACACACCGGGGAGCTGTTTTTT.

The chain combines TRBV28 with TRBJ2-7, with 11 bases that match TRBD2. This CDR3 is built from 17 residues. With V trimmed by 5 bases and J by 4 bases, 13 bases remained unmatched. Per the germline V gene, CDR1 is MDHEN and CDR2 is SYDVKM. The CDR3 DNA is TGTGCCAGCAGTACCGATCCAACTAGCGGGAGATTTTACGAGCAGTACTTC. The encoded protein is CASSTDPTSGRFYEQYF.

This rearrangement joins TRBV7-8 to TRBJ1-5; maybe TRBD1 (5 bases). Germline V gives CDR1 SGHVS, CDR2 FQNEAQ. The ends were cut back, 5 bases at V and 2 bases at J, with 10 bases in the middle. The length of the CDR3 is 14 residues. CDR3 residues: CASSVGGGNQPQHF. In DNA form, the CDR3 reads TGTGCCAGCAGCGTTGGGGGGGGCAATCAGCCCCAGCATTTT.

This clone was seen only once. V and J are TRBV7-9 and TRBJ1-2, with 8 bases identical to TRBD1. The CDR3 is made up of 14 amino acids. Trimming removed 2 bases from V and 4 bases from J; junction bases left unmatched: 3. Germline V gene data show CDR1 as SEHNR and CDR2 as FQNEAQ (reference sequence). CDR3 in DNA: TGTGCCAGCAGCTTACAGGACAGGGTCTATGGCTACACCTTC. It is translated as CASSLQDRVYGYTF.

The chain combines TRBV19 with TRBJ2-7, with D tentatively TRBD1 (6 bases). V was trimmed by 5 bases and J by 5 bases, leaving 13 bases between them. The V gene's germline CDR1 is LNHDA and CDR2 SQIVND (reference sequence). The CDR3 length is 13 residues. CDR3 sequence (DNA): TGTGCCAGTAGTTTCCAGGGGCAACACGAGCAGTACTTC. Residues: CASSFQGQHEQYF.